Shown below are 20 T cell receptor beta chains from a single sample sequenced in a study of OX40 agonist ivuxolimab in advanced cancers. Profiled with immunoSEQ multiplex PCR; TCRdb holds only in-frame clones, not every one. The sample shows around 39,000 clones, 80% to 90% of them seen only once. The sequences come from CD4+ or CD8+ T cells sorted from blood, collected in a trial of the OX40 agonist ivuxolimab. The receptor set was obtained from an adult with an advanced solid tumor such as melanoma, head and neck, liver or kidney cancer.

V and J are TRBV18 and TRBJ2-1; no firm D call. The V end was cut by 7 bases, the J end by 4 bases, with 11 bases between. This CDR3 is 13 amino acids long. The germline CDR1 and CDR2 sequences are KGHSH and LQKENI. The CDR3: CASLTTLYNEQFF. CDR3 coding DNA: TGTGCCAGCTTAACGACTCTATACAATGAGCAGTTCTTC.

The rearrangement joins TRBV29-1 to TRBJ1-2; TRBD1 is a possible D gene (5 bases). V was trimmed by 4 bases and J by 8 bases, leaving 14 bases between them. The length of the CDR3 is 12 residues. CDR1 and CDR2 from the germline V gene are SQVTM and ANQGSEA. The CDR3 DNA reads as TGCAGCGTTGTCCTATCCGGGACGGGCTACACCTTC. Residues: CSVVLSGTGYTF.

The chain combines TRBV27 with TRBJ2-2; D might be TRBD2 (5 bases). Germline V gene lookup returns CDR1 MNHEY and CDR2 SMNVEV (reference sequence). Trimming cost V 4 bases and J 0 bases, with 15 bases left between them. This CDR3 has 17 amino acids. CDR3 nucleotides: TGTGCCAGCAGTTGGGGTGGCGGGCGATCGAACACCGGGGAGCTGTTTTTT. This codes for CASSWGGGRSNTGELFF.

This clone appeared once. The chain joins TRBV7-6 to TRBJ1-2; TRBD1 matches at 9 bases. The CDR3 runs to 17 residues. V was pared by 2 bases and J by 4 bases, with 11 bases of the junction left unmatched. Per the germline V gene, CDR1 is SGHVS and CDR2 is FNYEAQ. CDR3 DNA sequence: TGTGCCAGCAGCTTATTCACAGGGGGCGCCAGCAGCTATGGCTACACCTTC. Translated: CASSLFTGGASSYGYTF.

The chain is built from TRBV10-3 and TRBJ2-2; 7 positions agree with TRBD2. The CDR3 runs to 14 residues. The germline CDR1 and CDR2 sequences are ENHRY and SYGVKD. Trimming took 6 bases from V and 3 from J; bases not matched to a gene: 4. CDR3 in amino acids: CAIRKREDTGELFF. CDR3 nucleotides: TGTGCCATCAGGAAGCGGGAAGACACCGGGGAGCTGTTTTTT.

The chain couples TRBV6-5 to TRBJ1-5; D is unresolved. Trimming cost V 4 bases and J 1 base, with 11 bases left between them. This CDR3 has 15 residues. Germline V CDR1 and CDR2: MNHEY, SVGAGI. CDR3 sequence (DNA): TGTGCCAGCAGTTGGGCCCCCGGGAGCAATCAGCCCCAGCATTTT. Translating gives CASSWAPGSNQPQHF.

The chain is built from TRBV28 and TRBJ2-1; 11 bases line up with TRBD2. This CDR3 has 15 residues. J lost 7 bases, V lost 7 bases, and 9 bases had no gene match. The germline gives CDR1 MDHEN, CDR2 SYDVKM. This chain's CDR3 is CASIDSGRAGNEQFF. CDR3 sequence (DNA): TGTGCCAGCATTGATAGCGGGAGGGCCGGAAATGAGCAGTTCTTC.

This clone turned up a few times. The gene calls are TRBV6-1 and TRBJ2-7, with D perhaps TRBD2 (6 bases). In germline, CDR1 is MNHNS, CDR2 SASEGT. The CDR3 extends over 14 amino acids. Trimming pared 7 bases from V and 1 base from J, leaving 14 bases between. CDR3 sequence (DNA): TGTGCCAGCACGGAGGGGCGAGCATCCTACGAGCAGTACTTC. Residues: CASTEGRASYEQYF.

V gene TRBV2 combines with J gene TRBJ2-2; D uncertain. The CDR3 has 13 residues. The germline CDR1 and CDR2 sequences are SNHLY and FYNNEI. V gave up 4 bases and J gave up 6 bases, with 9 bases separating them. Here the CDR3 reads CASSVRAAGELFF. Here the CDR3 DNA reads TGTGCCAGCAGTGTCCGGGCAGCCGGGGAGCTGTTTTTT. Complete variable domain (other parts from reference TRBV2 and TRBJ2-2): EPEVTQTPSHQVTQMGQEVILRCVPISNHLYFYWYRQILGQKVEFLVSFYNNEISEKSEIFDDQFSVERPDGSNFTLKIRSTKLEDSAMYFCASSVRAAGELFFGEGSRLTVL.

In this sample, this clone turned up once. The J gene is TRBJ1-5, the V gene TRBV15, with D maybe TRBD1 (5 bases). CDR1 is LNHNV and CDR2 is YYDKDF in the germline V gene (reference sequence). The CDR3 contains 16 residues. Trimming shortened V by 0 bases and J by 7 bases, and 16 bases separated the two germline ends. The CDR3 bases are TGTGCCACCAGCAGAGAAAAGCCCCCAGGGCGGCAGCCCCAGCATTTT. Translated: CATSREKPPGRQPQHF.

This chain uses TRBV7-8 with TRBJ2-1; TRBD2 agrees at 9 bases. The CDR3 has 17 residues. Looked up from germline, CDR1 is SGHVS and CDR2 is FQNEAQ. V was pared by 2 bases and J by 7 bases, with 12 bases of the junction left unmatched. The CDR3 DNA is TGTGCCAGCAGCTTACATGCGGGAGGGCCTCAGGGTAATGAGCAGTTCTTC. Translating gives CASSLHAGGPQGNEQFF.

The chain has TRBV6-5 and TRBJ1-6; perhaps TRBD1 as D (5 bases). The CDR3 is 15 residues long. V was shortened by 0 bases and J by 10 bases, with 13 bases between the two germline ends. Germline assignment: CDR1 MNHEY and CDR2 SVGAGI. In nucleotides, the CDR3 is TGTGCCAGCAGTTACTCCACGGGACTGAAGTCACCCCTCCACTTT. Translation gives CASSYSTGLKSPLHF.

This clone was observed a handful of times. This sequence joins TRBV28 and TRBJ1-4; no clear D gene. V shed 3 bases and J shed 5 bases, with 4 bases lying between them. The CDR3 has 12 amino acids. Looked up from germline, CDR1 is MDHEN and CDR2 is SYDVKM. The chain's CDR3 is CASSFLNEKLFF. DNA for the CDR3: TGTGCCAGCAGTTTCCTAAATGAAAAACTGTTTTTT.

V usage is TRBV27 and J usage is TRBJ2-2, with a weak D call TRBD2 (6 bases). Trimming took off 4 bases at V and 1 base at J, with 7 bases between the two ends. This CDR3 is 14 amino acids long. Looked up from germline, CDR1 is MNHEY and CDR2 is SMNVEV (reference sequence). For the CDR3, the DNA is TGTGCCAGCAGTTGGCGGGAGAACACCGGGGAGCTGTTTTTT. It codes for CASSWRENTGELFF.

The CDR3, as DNA: TGTGCCAGCAGCGGACTAGCGGGAGGGGCCTACAATGAGCAGTTCTTC. The encoded protein is CASSGLAGGAYNEQFF. The rearrangement joins TRBV27 to TRBJ2-1; 15 bases line up with TRBD2. The CDR3 covers 16 residues. V gave up 6 bases and J gave up 2 bases; unmatched junction bases: 2. CDR1 MNHEY and CDR2 SMNVEV come from the germline V gene (reference sequence).

This clone was picked up a small number of times. The V and J genes are TRBV28 and TRBJ1-5; D perhaps matches TRBD1 (5 bases). Germline CDR1 and CDR2: MDHEN and SYDVKM. Between the trimmed V and J ends, which lost 6 bases and 4 bases, there was a span of 10 bases. This CDR3 has 13 residues. CDR3 bases: TGTGCCAGCAGGAAGGGGTTGAATCAGCCCCAGCATTTT. It codes for CASRKGLNQPQHF. Combining the CDR3 with reference TRBV28 and TRBJ1-5 gives the whole variable domain DVKVTQSSRYLVKRTGEKVFLECVQDMDHENMFWYRQDPGLGLRLIYFSYDVKMKEKGDIPEGYSVSREKKERFSLILESASTNQTSMYLCASRKGLNQPQHFGDGTRLSIL.

Only a few counts were recorded for this clone. The chain employs TRBV5-1 and TRBJ2-2, with 8 nucleotides matching TRBD1. This CDR3 region has 16 residues. V was clipped by 4 bases and J by 6 bases; unmatched bases: 11. In germline, CDR1 is SGHRS, CDR2 YFSETQ. The CDR3 loop reads CASSLRQGRMSGELFF. The CDR3 DNA reads TGCGCCAGCAGCCTCCGACAGGGGAGGATGTCCGGGGAGCTGTTTTTT.

This clone has just one count. The chain employs TRBV27 and TRBJ2-1; D may be TRBD1 (6 bases). The germline gives CDR1 MNHEY, CDR2 SMNVEV (reference sequence). The V and J ends lost 2 bases and 6 bases respectively, with 20 bases between them. This CDR3 has 17 residues. Written as DNA, the CDR3 is TGTGCCAGCAGTTTAGAAACCTCAGGGGTCTCCGGCAATGAGCAGTTCTTC. It translates to CASSLETSGVSGNEQFF.

This clone was detected only once. This rearrangement joins TRBV7-2 to TRBJ1-3; 7 nucleotides match TRBD1. CDR1 is SGHTA, CDR2 FQGNSA, per germline. CDR3 length: 16 amino acids. The V segment lost 5 bases and the J segment 4 bases; nucleotides outside the gene matches: 11. The CDR3 DNA reads TGTGCCAGCAGCGGGATTAAGGGGGCGTGGGGAAACACCATATATTTT. It yields the protein CASSGIKGAWGNTIYF.

This chain joins TRBV12-5 and TRBJ2-1; tentatively, D is TRBD2 (6 bases). CDR1 is LGHNT and CDR2 is FRNRAP in the germline V gene. The length of the CDR3 is 12 residues. V was clipped by 3 bases and J by 9 bases, with 9 bases between them. DNA for the CDR3: TGTGCTAGTGGTTTTGAGGAGGGTGAGCAGTTCTTC. As protein: CASGFEEGEQFF.